The 17 T cell receptor beta chains in this list originate from one sample, sequenced in a study of tumor and adjacent non-tumor tissue in lung cancer. No cell sorting was done before RNA was extracted from the tissue. The library came from three nested PCR rounds adapted from ARM-PCR protocols. Via MiXCR, TCRdb re-called the multiplex PCR reads, giving one row per CDR3 protein. The sample carries approximately 120,000 distinct CDR3 sequences, 66% recorded once. The specimen was lung tumor tissue. The receptors stem from a man aged 25-40 years with non-small cell lung cancer.

A note on this clonotype: The conserved phenylalanine or tryptophan is not found at the CDR3 terminus, so this likely reflects a read error. The chain combines TRBV6-2 or TRBV6-3 with TRBJ1-3, with D maybe TRBD1 (6 bases). Between the trimmed V and J ends, which lost 4 bases and 3 bases, there was a span of 19 bases. CDR3 length: 17 amino acids. Germline loops: CDR1 MNHEY, CDR2 SVGEGT. The CDR3 region is CASSWDTRGYYGNTIYL. The DNA of the CDR3 is TGTGCCAGCAGTTGGGACACCCGAGGCTACTATGGAAACACCATATATTTA.

In regard to this clonotype: This may be a read error, as it is one base from a much larger clone. The chain combines TRBV11-2 with TRBJ2-1; D is unclear. CDR3 size: 16 residues. Germline CDR1 reads SGHAT; CDR2 reads FQNNGV. For the CDR3, the DNA is TGTACCAGCAGCTCTGCGACATGGCCCTCCTACAATGAGCAGTTCTTC. It yields the protein CTSSSATWPSYNEQFF.

The chain uses TRBV5-6 and TRBJ2-3; no clear D. V lost 8 bases, J lost 0 bases, and 10 bases lay in between. Germline CDR1 is SGHDT and CDR2 is YYEEEE. The CDR3 runs 13 residues. The DNA for the CDR3 is TGTGCCAGAAGCCTGATGAGCACAGATACGCAGTATTTT. Its translation is CARSLMSTDTQYF.

For this clonotype: Since a much larger clone is just one base distant, this may be a read error. The genes are TRBV11-2 and TRBJ1-1; 7 bases map to TRBD1. Germline V CDR1 and CDR2: SGHAT, FQNNGV. The CDR3 length is 14 residues. The CDR3 loop reads CASSLDDRAAETFF. CDR3 coding DNA: TGTGCCAGCAGCTTAGATGACAGGGCCGCTGAAACTTTCTTT.

This sequence joins TRBV20-1 and TRBJ2-7, with a possible D match to TRBD1 (6 bases). Trimming took 1 base from V and 7 from J, leaving 17 bases between them. The CDR3 has 14 residues. Germline V gives CDR1 DFQATT, CDR2 SNEGSKA (reference sequence). CDR3 DNA sequence: TGCAGTGCTAGAGCTTCCGGACAGTTCTATGAGCAGTACTTC. Translating gives CSARASGQFYEQYF.

The gene calls are TRBV14 and TRBJ2-5; D unclear. The CDR3 is made up of 12 amino acids. Trimming took off 7 bases at V and 3 bases at J, with 9 bases between the two ends. Germline V gene lookup returns CDR1 SGHDN and CDR2 FVKESK. CDR3 DNA sequence: TGTGCCAGCACCGCAGGAGAAGAGACCCAGTACTTC. It codes for CASTAGEETQYF.

Points on this clonotype: A much bigger clone sits one base away, suggesting this may be a read error. The chain couples TRBV30 to TRBJ2-1; 12 nucleotides line up with TRBD2. Germline-derived CDR1 and CDR2 are GTSNPN and SVGIG (reference sequence). This CDR3 comprises 16 residues. Trimming at V came to 4 bases and at J to 15 bases, leaving 19 bases not matched to a gene. The CDR3 sequence: CAWNAGRPTSGRFLFF. CDR3 nucleotides: TGTGCCTGGAATGCGGGCAGGCCGACTAGCGGGAGATTTTTGTTCTTC. The entire variable domain, with the rest obtained from reference TRBV30 and TRBJ2-1, is as follows: SQTIHQWPATLVQPVGSPLSLECTVEGTSNPNLYWYRQAAGRGLQLLFYSVGIGQISSEVPQNLSASRPQDRQFILSSKKLLLSDSGFYLCAWNAGRPTSGRFLFFGPGTRLTVL.

In the case of this clonotype: At one end, the junction sequence differs from germline, possibly due to a read error. The chain couples TRBV4-2 to TRBJ1-2; D is perhaps TRBD1 (5 bases). Germline V gene data show CDR1 as LGHNA and CDR2 as YNFKEQ. This CDR3 is built from 14 residues. Here the CDR3 DNA reads TGTGCCAGCAACCAAGCGACAGTTGACTACGGCTACACCTTC. Translation: CASNQATVDYGYTF.

This chain links TRBV24-1 with TRBJ2-3, with TRBD1 matching 7 bases. The CDR3 consists of 15 residues. The V gene's germline CDR1 is KGHDR and CDR2 SFDVKD. J was trimmed by 4 bases and V by 4 bases; bases with no gene match: 7. The CDR3 nucleotides are TGTGCCACCAGTGACCCATTCGACAGGGCAGATACGCAGTATTTT. It encodes CATSDPFDRADTQYF.

With regard to this clonotype: No conserved phenylalanine or tryptophan ends this CDR3, so it is likely a read error. It is unclear where the CDR3 begins or ends on the DNA, so no DNA is shown, and the CDR3 is as TCRdb lists it. This chain connects TRBV12-3 or TRBV12-4 to TRBJ2-4; no DNA check was done on the table's D call, TRBD2. The CDR3 comprises 15 residues, both ends counted. The CDR3 spells CASSLTSGNRNILYI.

This rearrangement joins TRBV11-2 to TRBJ1-5; 7 bases agree with TRBD1. J gave up 7 bases and V 5 bases, and 11 bases lay outside the gene matches. Germline values: CDR1 SGHAT, CDR2 FQNNGV. This CDR3 has 15 amino acids. CDR3 sequence reads: CASSPGQDNLQPQHF. The CDR3 region has the DNA TGTGCCAGCAGCCCAGGACAGGATAATTTGCAGCCCCAGCATTTT.

This chain links TRBV20-1 with TRBJ2-1; 7 bases are a match to TRBD1. With V trimmed by 6 bases and J by 7 bases, 15 bases remained unmatched. From germline, CDR1 is DFQATT and CDR2 SNEGSKA (reference sequence). The CDR3 consists of 15 residues. The CDR3 is CSAPSGTEDGNEQFF. The CDR3 DNA is TGCAGTGCCCCCTCCGGGACAGAGGACGGGAATGAGCAGTTCTTC.

As regards this clonotype: A much more abundant neighbour one base away suggests this may be a read error. The chain is built from TRBV20-1 and TRBJ1-4, with D possibly being TRBD1 (5 bases). The CDR3 is made up of 15 amino acids. Germline values: CDR1 DFQATT, CDR2 SNEGSKA (reference sequence). The V and J ends lost 6 bases and 4 bases respectively, with 18 bases between them. The CDR3 nucleotides are TGCAGTGCCACTGTCCCGACAGCTAATAATGAAAAACTGTTTTTT. Encoded protein: CSATVPTANNEKLFF.

The chain has TRBV6-5 and TRBJ2-6; D remains unclear. CDR3 length: 16 residues. Trimming removed 4 bases from V and 1 base from J, with 11 bases in between. Looked up from germline, CDR1 is MNHEY and CDR2 is SVGAGI. CDR3 DNA: TGTGCCAGCAGTTGGAATCAAGGGTCTGGGGCCAACGTCCTGACTTTC. Its translation is CASSWNQGSGANVLTF.

In the case of this clonotype: A clone one base away is much larger, so this may be a read error. The CDR3 does not end in the conserved phenylalanine or tryptophan, so this is likely a read error. The chain uses TRBV20-1 and TRBJ2-5; D may be TRBD1 (5 bases). The CDR3 sequence is 14 residues long. V was shortened by 0 bases and J by 5 bases, with 13 bases between the two germline ends. From germline, CDR1 is DFQATT and CDR2 SNEGSKA (reference sequence). The CDR3 region has the DNA TGCAGTGCTAGAGAGGGGCAGACACGGGAGACCCAGTACTAC. The encoded protein is CSAREGQTRETQYY.

About this clonotype: Relative to the germline gene, one junction end is altered; a read error may explain this. The J gene is TRBJ2-5, the V gene TRBV6-6, with 8 bases fitting TRBD1. Germline CDR1 and CDR2: MNHNY and SVGAGI (reference sequence). The CDR3 length is 14 residues. Here the CDR3 DNA reads TGTGTCAGCAGTCTGGACAGGGTGCCAGAGACCCAGTACTTC. This sequence encodes CVSSLDRVPETQYF.

Points on this clonotype: A clone one base away is much larger, so this may be a read error. The chain couples TRBV24-1 to TRBJ2-7; unclear D gene. In germline, CDR1 is KGHDR, CDR2 SFDVKD. There are 12 residues in the CDR3. The CDR3: CAISDGSYEQYF. CDR3 nucleotides: TGTGCCATCAGTGACGGATCCTACGAGCAGTACTTC.